The following is a T cell receptor beta chain sequence with its context. The source of the sample is a study of cytomegalovirus exposure and HLA in healthy donors. Trimming shortened V by 5 bases and J by 0 bases, and 12 bases separated the two germline ends. Germline V gene sequence: CDR1 SGHVS, CDR2 FNYEAQ. The length of the CDR3 is 15 residues. 13 Jbeta primers and 60 Vbeta primers were used for the PCR. The table came from immunoSEQ multiplex PCR; TCRdb's copy has only in-frame clones and leaves some out. This table holds approximately 180,000 clones, roughly 73% found once. This sequence originates from a woman aged 25 to 39 in good health and CMV-seronegative. The chain has TRBV7-6 and TRBJ2-3; D is unclear. The sample consisted of PBMCs. CDR3 nucleotide sequence: TGTGCCAGCAGCCCGATTGCCTACAGCACAGATACGCAGTATTTT. Translated: CASSPIAYSTDTQYF.